Here is one T cell receptor (beta chain) with its context. What it binds is not known. This record belongs to a study of immune evolution from preneoplasia to lung adenocarcinoma. Whole-study findings and limits: Later-stage lesions appeared to have more T cells, more diversity, less clonality.

H&E slides confirmed each diagnosis, reviewed by two pathologists independently. Using immunoSEQ multiplex PCR, the repertoire was profiled, and TCRdb retains in-frame clones only, with some absent. The table has about 3,600 clones, over 70% seen once. The germline CDR1 and CDR2 sequences are SGHTA and FQGNSA. The CDR3 has 13 amino acids. The V and J ends lost 6 bases and 7 bases respectively, with 13 bases between them. The TCR was taken from a person aged 70 to 80 with lung adenocarcinoma. The genes are TRBV7-2 and TRBJ1-5, with TRBD1 as a possible D gene (5 bases). Material for sequencing was FFPE adjacent normal lung tissue. Here the CDR3 DNA reads TGTGCCAGCAGTCCGACAGTAGGCCAGCCCCAGCATTTT. Encoded protein: CASSPTVGQPQHF.